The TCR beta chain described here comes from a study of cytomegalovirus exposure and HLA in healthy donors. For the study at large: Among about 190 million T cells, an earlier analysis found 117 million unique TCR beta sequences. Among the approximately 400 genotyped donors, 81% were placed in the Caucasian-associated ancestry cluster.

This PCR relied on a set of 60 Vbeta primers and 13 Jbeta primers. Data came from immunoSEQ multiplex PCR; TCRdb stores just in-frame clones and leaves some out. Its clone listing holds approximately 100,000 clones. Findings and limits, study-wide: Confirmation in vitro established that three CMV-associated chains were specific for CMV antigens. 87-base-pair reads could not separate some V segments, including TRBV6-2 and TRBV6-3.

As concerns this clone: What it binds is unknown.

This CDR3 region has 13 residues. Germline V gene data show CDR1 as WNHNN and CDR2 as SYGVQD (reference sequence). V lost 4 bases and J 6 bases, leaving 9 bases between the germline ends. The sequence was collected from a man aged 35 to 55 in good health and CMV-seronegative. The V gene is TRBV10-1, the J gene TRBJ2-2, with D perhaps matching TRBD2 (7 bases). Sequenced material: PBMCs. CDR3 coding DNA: TGCGCCAGCAGTGGAGGGGGGGCCGGGGAGCTGTTTTTT. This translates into CASSGGGAGELFF.